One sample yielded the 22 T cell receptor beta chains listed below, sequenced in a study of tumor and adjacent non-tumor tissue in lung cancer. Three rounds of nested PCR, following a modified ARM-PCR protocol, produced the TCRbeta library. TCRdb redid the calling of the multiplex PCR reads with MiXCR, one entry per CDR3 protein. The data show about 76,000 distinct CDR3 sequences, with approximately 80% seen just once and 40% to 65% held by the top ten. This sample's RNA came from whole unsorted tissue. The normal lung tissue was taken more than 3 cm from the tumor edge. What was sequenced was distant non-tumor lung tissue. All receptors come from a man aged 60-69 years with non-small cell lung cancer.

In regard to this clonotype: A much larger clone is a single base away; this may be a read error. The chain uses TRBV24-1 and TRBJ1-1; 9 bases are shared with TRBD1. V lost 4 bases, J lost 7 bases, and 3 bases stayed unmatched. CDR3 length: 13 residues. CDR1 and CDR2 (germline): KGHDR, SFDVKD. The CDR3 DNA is TGTGCCACCAGTGACGGGACAGGGATTGAAGCTTTCTTT. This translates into CATSDGTGIEAFF.

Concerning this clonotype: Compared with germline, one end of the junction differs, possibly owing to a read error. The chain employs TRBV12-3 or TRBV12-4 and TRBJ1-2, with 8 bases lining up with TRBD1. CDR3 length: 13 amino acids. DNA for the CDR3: TGTGCCAGCAGTCTTGGACAGGGCGGTGGCTACATCTTC. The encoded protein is CASSLGQGGGYIF.

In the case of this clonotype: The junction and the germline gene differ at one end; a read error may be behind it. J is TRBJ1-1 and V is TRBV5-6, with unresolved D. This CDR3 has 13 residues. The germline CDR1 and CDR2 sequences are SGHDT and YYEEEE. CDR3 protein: CASSWVTSTEAFF. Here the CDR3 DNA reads TGTGCCAGTAGCTGGGTGACAAGCACTGAAGCTTTCTTT. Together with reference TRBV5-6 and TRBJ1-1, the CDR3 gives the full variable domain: DAGVTQSPTHLIKTRGQQVTLRCSPKSGHDTVSWYQQALGQGPQFIFQYYEEEERQRGNFPDRFSGHQFPNYSSELNVNALLLGDSALYLCASSWVTSTEAFFGQGTRLTVV.

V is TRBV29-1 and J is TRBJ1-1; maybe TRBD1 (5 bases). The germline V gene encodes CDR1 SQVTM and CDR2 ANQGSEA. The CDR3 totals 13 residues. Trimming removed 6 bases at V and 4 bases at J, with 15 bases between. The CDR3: CSVIRRRGTEAFF. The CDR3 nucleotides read TGCAGCGTCATCCGGAGGAGGGGCACTGAAGCTTTCTTT.

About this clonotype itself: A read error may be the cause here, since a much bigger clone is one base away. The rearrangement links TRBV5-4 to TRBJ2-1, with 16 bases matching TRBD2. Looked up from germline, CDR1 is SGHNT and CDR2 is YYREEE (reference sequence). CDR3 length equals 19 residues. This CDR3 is CASSRPVTGTSGGANVQFF. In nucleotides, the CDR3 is TGTGCCAGCAGTCGACCCGTGACCGGGACTAGCGGGGGGGCCAATGTGCAGTTCTTC.

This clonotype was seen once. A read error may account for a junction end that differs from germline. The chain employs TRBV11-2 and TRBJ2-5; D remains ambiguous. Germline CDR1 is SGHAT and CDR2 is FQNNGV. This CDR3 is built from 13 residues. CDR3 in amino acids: CASSSTVDETHYF. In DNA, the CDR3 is TGTGCCAGCAGCTCTACTGTGGATGAGACCCACTACTTC.

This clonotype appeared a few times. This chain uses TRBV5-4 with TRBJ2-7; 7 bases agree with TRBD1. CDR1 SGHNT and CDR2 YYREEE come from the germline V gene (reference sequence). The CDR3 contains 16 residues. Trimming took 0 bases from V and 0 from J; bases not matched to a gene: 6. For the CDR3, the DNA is TGTGCCAGCAGCTTGGGTGGGACAGCTAACTCCTACGAGCAGTACTTC. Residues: CASSLGGTANSYEQYF.

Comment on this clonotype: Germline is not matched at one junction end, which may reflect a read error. The CDR3 reads CASSPNGESGANVPTF. In nucleotides, the CDR3 is TGTGCTAGCAGCCCCAACGGAGAGTCTGGGGCCAACGTCCCGACTTTC. The V gene is TRBV7-3, the J gene TRBJ2-6, with TRBD1 as a possible D gene (5 bases). The CDR3 loop spans 16 amino acids. Germline V gene lookup returns CDR1 SGHTA and CDR2 FQGTGA.

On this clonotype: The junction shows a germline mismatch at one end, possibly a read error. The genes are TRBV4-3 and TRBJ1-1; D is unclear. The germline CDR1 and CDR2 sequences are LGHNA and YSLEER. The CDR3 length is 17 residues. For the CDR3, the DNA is TGCGCCAGCAACCAAGACGTTCCGGGCAGTTCGGGTACTGACGCTTTCTTT. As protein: CASNQDVPGSSGTDAFF.

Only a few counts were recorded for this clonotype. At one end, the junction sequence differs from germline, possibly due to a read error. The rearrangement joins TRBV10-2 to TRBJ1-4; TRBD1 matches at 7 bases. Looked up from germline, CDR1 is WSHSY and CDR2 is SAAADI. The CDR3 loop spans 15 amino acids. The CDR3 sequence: CASSVAGGLNEKPFF. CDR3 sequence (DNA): TGCGCCAGCAGTGTAGCAGGGGGACTAAATGAAAAACCGTTTTTT.

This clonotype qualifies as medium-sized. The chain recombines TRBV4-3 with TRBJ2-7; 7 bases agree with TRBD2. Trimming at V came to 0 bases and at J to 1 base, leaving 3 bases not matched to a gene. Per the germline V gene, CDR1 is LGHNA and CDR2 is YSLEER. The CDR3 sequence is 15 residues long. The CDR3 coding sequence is TGCGCCAGCAGCCAAGAACTAGCGCCTTCCTACGAGCAGTACTTC. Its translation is CASSQELAPSYEQYF.

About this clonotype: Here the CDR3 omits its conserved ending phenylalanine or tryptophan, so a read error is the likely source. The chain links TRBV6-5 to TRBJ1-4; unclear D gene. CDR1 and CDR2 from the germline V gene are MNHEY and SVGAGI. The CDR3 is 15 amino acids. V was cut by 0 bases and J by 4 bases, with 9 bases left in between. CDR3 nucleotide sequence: TGTGCCAGCAGTTACTCGACGGGGATTAATGAAAAACTGTTTCTT. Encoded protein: CASSYSTGINEKLFL.

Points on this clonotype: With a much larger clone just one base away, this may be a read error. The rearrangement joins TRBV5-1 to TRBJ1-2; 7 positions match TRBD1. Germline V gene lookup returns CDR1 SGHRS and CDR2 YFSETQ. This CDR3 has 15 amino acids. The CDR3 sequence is CSSSQRQGWSYGYTF. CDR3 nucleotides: TGCTCCAGCAGCCAGAGACAGGGTTGGAGCTATGGCTACACCTTC.

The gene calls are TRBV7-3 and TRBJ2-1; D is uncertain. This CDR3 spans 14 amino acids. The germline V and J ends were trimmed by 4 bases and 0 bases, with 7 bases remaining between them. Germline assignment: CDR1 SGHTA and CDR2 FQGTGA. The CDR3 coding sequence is TGTGCCAGCAGCTCAATGGGCTCCTACAATGAGCAGTTCTTC. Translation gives CASSSMGSYNEQFF.

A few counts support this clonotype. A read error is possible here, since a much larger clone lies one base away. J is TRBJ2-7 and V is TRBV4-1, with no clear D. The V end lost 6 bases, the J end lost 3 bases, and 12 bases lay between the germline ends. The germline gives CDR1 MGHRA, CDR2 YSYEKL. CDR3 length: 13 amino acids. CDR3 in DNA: TGCGCCAGCAGTTTCGACATACTCTACGAGCAGTACTTC. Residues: CASSFDILYEQYF.

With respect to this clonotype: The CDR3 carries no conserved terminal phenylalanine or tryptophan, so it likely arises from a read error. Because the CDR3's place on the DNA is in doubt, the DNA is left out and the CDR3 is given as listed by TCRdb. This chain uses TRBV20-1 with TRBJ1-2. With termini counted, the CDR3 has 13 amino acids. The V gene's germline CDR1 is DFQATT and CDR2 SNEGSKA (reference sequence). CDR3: CSATPGTTDGHTL.

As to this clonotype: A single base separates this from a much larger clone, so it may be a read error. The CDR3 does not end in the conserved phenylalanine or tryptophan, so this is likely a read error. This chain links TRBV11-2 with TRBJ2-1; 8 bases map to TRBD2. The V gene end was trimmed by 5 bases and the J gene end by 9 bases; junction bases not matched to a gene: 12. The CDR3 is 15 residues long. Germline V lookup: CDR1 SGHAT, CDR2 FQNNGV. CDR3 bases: TGTGCCAGCAGCCCCGGGACTAGTCTAAGGAGTGAGCAGTTCTTA. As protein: CASSPGTSLRSEQFL.

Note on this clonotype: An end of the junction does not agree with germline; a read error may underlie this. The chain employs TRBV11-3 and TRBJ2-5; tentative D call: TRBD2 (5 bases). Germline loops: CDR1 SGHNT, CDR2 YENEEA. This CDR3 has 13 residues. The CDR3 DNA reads TGTGCCAGCGGCTTTACCGGGGATGAGGCCCAGTACTTC. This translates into CASGFTGDEAQYF.

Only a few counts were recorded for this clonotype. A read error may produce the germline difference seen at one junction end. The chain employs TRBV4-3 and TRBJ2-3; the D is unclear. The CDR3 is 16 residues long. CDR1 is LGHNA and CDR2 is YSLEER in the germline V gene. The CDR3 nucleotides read TGCGCCAGCAGTCAAGATAGAGTGGGCACCACAAATACGCAGTATTTT. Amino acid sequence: CASSQDRVGTTNTQYF.

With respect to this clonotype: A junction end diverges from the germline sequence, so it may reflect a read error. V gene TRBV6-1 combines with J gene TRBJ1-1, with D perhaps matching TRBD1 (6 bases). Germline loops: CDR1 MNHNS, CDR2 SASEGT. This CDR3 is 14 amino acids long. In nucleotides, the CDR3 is TGTGCCAACAGGTCGGGACATCTGAACACTGAAGCTTCCTTT. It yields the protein CANRSGHLNTEASF.

As DNA, the CDR3 is TGCAGCGTTCGGACTAGAGCGAGATCCTACGAGCAGTACTTC. Translation gives CSVRTRARSYEQYF. The chain recombines TRBV29-1 with TRBJ2-7; TRBD2 matches 7 bases. Germline values: CDR1 SQVTM, CDR2 ANQGSEA. V shed 5 bases, J shed 1 base, and the junction held 8 bases outside the gene matches. CDR3 length: 14 amino acids.

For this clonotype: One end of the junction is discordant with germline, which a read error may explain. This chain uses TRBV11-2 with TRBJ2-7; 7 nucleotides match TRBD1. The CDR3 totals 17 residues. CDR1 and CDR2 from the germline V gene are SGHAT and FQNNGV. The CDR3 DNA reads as TGTGCCAACAGCCCCCTATCCGGGGCAGGGGGAACGTACGAGCAGTACTTC. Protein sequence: CANSPLSGAGGTYEQYF.